This T cell receptor beta chain came from a study of CD8 T cells in Susac syndrome. When the RNA was reverse transcribed, random hexamers were used with an input of about 0.5 to 1 ug. Amplification of TCR beta CDR3 used immunoSEQ multiplex PCR across 54 Vbeta and 13 Jbeta. MiXCR, run by TCRdb on the immunoSEQ multiplex PCR reads, gives a single entry per CDR3 protein. Of 150,000 to 200,000 distinct CDR3 sequences detected, around 94% appear once; the ten largest clones hold more than 0.12%. Sequencing of TCR beta was performed on blood CD8+ T cells and on blood CD4+ T cells. The germline gives CDR1 KGHDR, CDR2 SFDVKD. V lost 10 bases to trimming and J lost 6 bases; unmatched junction nucleotides: 6. The CDR3 contains 12 residues.

The TCR sequence derives from a human donor in good health. Sequencing was performed on CD4+ T cells from PBMCs. The chain uses TRBV24-1 and TRBJ2-3; TRBD1 matches at 7 bases. CDR3 nucleotide sequence: TGTGCCACACAGGGGTTGATGGATACGCAGTATTTT. Its translation is CATQGLMDTQYF.